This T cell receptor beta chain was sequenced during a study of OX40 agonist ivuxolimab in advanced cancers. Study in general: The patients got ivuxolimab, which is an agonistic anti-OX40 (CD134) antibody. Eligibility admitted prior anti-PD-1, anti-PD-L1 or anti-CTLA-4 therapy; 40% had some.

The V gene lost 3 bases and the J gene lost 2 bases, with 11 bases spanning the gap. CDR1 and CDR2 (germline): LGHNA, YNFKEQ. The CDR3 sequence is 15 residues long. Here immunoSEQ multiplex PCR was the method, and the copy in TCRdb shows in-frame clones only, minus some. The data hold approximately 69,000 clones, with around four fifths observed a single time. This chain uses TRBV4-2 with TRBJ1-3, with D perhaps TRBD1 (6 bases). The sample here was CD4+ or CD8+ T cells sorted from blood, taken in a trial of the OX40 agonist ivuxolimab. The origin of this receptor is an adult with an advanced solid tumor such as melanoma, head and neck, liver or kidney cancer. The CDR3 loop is CASSQIAGAGNTIYF. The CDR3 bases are TGTGCCAGCAGCCAGATCGCAGGGGCTGGAAACACCATATATTTT.